This T cell receptor (beta chain) was recorded in a study of Ad26.COV2.S vaccination and SARS-CoV-2 variants. Whole-study context: Once, or twice with 56 days between doses, Ad26.COV2.S was given intramuscularly.

Using immunoSEQ multiplex PCR, the repertoire was profiled, and TCRdb retains in-frame clones only, with some absent. The sample contains around 500,000 clones, roughly nine tenths of which appear only once. Germline-derived CDR1 and CDR2 are SGDLS and YYNGEE. The length of the CDR3 is 14 residues. V dropped 0 bases and J dropped 4 bases, with 10 bases sitting between them. Stated treatment: some 20 received Ad26.COV2.S at low or high dose, single or two shots; several received placebo; per-sample allocation not given. Sampling was performed 63 days after the first vaccine or placebo injection. This clone has a single count.

The sequence derives from a person between 18 and 65 years old who received the Ad26.COV2.S COVID-19 vaccine or a placebo. The source material was peripheral blood, sampled in a trial of Ad26.COV2.S vaccine versus placebo. The rearrangement links TRBV9 to TRBJ1-2, with D unclear. The CDR3 sequence: CASSVVGGTYGYTF. For the CDR3, the DNA is TGTGCCAGCAGCGTAGTGGGCGGAACCTATGGCTACACCTTC.